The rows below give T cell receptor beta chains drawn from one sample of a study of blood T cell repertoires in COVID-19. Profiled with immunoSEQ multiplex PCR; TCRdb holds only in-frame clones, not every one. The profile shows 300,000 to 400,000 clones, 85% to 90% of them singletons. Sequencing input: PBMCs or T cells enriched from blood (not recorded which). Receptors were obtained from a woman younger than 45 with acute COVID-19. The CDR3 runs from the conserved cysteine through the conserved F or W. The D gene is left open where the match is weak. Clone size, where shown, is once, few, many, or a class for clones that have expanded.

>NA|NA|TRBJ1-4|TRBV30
CAWKGGKLFF
TGTGCCTGGAAGGGAGGAAAACTGTTTTTT
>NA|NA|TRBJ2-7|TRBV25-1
CASSDRYEQYF
TGTGCCAGCAGTGACAGATACGAGCAGTACTTC
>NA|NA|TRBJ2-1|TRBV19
CASSIWENEQFF
TGTGCCAGTAGTATCTGGGAGAATGAGCAGTTCTTC
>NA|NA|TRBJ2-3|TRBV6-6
CASTSPGTDTQYF
TGTGCCAGCACCTCCCCGGGGACAGATACGCAGTATTTT
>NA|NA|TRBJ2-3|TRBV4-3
CASSAAREREQYF
TGCGCCAGCAGCGCCGCGAGGGAGAGAGAGCAGTATTTT
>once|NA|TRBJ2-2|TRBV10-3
CAISDREYNTGELFF
TGTGCCATCAGTGATAGAGAATATAACACCGGGGAGCTGTTTTTT
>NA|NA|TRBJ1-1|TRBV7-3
CASSLIGQGEAFF
TGTGCCAGCAGCTTAATCGGGCAGGGAGAAGCTTTCTTT
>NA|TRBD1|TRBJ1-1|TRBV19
CASSPRQGLLTEAFF
TGTGCCAGTAGCCCGAGACAGGGCTTACTCACTGAAGCTTTCTTT
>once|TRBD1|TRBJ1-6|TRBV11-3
CASSLEGGQGQSPLHF
TGTGCCAGCAGCTTAGAGGGAGGACAGGGGCAATCACCCCTCCACTTT
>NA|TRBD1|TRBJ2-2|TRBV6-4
CARRDRENTGELFF
TGTGCCCGACGGGACAGGGAAAACACCGGGGAGCTGTTTTTT
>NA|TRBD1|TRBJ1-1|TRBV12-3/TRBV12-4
CASSLTTGTEAFF
TGTGCCAGCAGCTTGACGACAGGGACAGAAGCTTTCTTT
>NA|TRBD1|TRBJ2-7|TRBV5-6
CASSLLGTGNYEQYF
TGTGCCAGCAGCTTGCTAGGGACAGGGAACTACGAGCAGTACTTC
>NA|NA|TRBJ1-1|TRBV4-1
CASSQGRGSAEAFF
TGCGCCAGCAGCCAAGGTCGCGGGTCAGCTGAAGCTTTCTTT
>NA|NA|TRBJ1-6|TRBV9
CASSPRDNLDSPLHF
TGTGCCAGCAGCCCCCGGGACAACCTAGATTCACCCCTCCACTTT
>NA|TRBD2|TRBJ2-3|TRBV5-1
CASSSSGVSTDTQYF
TGCGCCAGCAGCTCGAGCGGGGTTAGCACAGATACGCAGTATTTT
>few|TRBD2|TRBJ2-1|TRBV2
CASSSRRGGTDEQFF
TGTGCCAGCAGTTCCCGGCGGGGGGGTACGGATGAGCAGTTCTTC
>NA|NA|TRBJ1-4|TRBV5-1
CASSTTGNGKLFF
TGCGCCAGCAGCACTACAGGGAACGGGAAACTGTTTTTT
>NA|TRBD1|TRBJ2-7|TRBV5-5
CASSFFVGTGSDYEQYF
TGTGCCAGCAGCTTCTTTGTCGGGACAGGGTCCGACTACGAGCAGTACTTC
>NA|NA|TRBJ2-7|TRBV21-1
CASSKKGDRVAYEQYF
TGTGCCAGCAGCAAAAAAGGGGACAGGGTAGCCTACGAGCAGTACTTC
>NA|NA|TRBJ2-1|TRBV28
CASSLGSFYNEQFF
TGTGCCAGCAGTTTAGGCAGTTTCTACAATGAGCAGTTCTTC
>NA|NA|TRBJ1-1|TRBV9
CASSFAGDTEAFF
TGTGCCAGCAGCTTTGCCGGGGACACTGAAGCTTTCTTT
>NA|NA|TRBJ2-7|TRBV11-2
CASSLNRDNYYEQYF
TGTGCCAGCAGCTTAAACAGGGACAACTACTACGAGCAGTACTTC
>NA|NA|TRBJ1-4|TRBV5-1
CASRDSSGEKLFF
TGCGCCAGCAGGGACAGCTCGGGGGAAAAACTGTTTTTT
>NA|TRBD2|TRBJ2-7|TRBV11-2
CASNPTSALVYEQYF
TGTGCCAGCAACCCCACTAGCGCCCTCGTCTACGAGCAGTACTTC
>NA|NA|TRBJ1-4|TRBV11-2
CASSSSGIPTNEKLFF
TGTGCCAGCAGCTCCTCAGGGATTCCAACTAATGAAAAACTGTTTTTT
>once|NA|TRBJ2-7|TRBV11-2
CASSLRSSTYEQYF
TGTGCCAGCAGCTTACGGTCGAGCACCTACGAGCAGTACTTC
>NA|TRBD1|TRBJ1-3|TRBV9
CASSGPGQVDSGNTIYF
TGTGCCAGCAGCGGACCCGGACAGGTCGACTCTGGAAACACCATATATTTT
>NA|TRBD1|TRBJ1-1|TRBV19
CASSIQHERTGEAFF
TGTGCCAGTAGTATACAGCACGAACGGACAGGCGAAGCTTTCTTT
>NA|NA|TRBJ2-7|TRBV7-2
CASSLSYEQYF
TGTGCCAGCAGTCTCTCCTACGAGCAGTACTTC
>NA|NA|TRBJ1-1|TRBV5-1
CASSFRDSNTEAFF
TGCGCCAGCAGCTTCCGGGATTCAAACACTGAAGCTTTCTTT
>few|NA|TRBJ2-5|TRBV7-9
CASRPGWAVETQYF
TGTGCCAGCAGACCAGGTTGGGCAGTGGAGACCCAGTACTTC
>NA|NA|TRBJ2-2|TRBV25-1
CASASQGTGELFF
TGTGCCAGCGCATCCCAGGGAACCGGGGAGCTGTTTTTT